Below, one T cell receptor (beta chain) is given with its context. Antigen specificity is unknown. Noted time point: recipient sample about 28 days before transplant, after cytoreduction. The data derive from a study of T cell clonotyping in hematopoietic cell transplantation. Study as a whole: Pretransplant recipient samples were taken after cytoreduction.

Measured with immunoSEQ multiplex PCR; TCRdb has only the in-frame clones, and not every one. The table has about 69,000 clones, less than 96% seen once. General study results and limits: Broader posttransplant TCR repertoire diversity was predicted by graft donor and pretransplant recipient Inverse Simpson Index values.

V lost 5 bases and J lost 2, with 13 bases in between. This CDR3 has 15 residues. The V gene's germline CDR1 is SGHVS and CDR2 FQNEAQ. This sequence originates from a woman between 50 and 59 years old with acute myeloid leukemia. Some clones in this sample may be carry-over from other donors' samples. Source: peripheral blood mononuclear cells, taken before stem cell transplant. The chain employs TRBV7-8 and TRBJ1-3, with D possibly matching TRBD1 (5 bases). The DNA for the CDR3 is TGTGCCAGCAGCCCGATGGGGGGAGCTGGAAACACCATATATTTT. Its translation is CASSPMGGAGNTIYF.